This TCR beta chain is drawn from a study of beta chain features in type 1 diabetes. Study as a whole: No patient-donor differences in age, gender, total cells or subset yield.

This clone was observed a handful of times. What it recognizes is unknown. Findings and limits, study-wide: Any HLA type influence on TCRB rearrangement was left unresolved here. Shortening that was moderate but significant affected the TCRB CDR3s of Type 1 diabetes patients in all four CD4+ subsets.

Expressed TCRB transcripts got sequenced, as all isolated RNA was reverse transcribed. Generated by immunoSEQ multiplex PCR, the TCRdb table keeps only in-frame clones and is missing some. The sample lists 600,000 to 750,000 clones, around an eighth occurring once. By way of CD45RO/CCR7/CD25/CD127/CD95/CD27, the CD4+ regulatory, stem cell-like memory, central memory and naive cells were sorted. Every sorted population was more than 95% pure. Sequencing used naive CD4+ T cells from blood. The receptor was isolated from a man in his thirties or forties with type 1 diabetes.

The CDR3 reads CASSQGSGKAEAFF. The CDR3 DNA is TGTGCCAGCAGCCAAGGATCAGGGAAGGCTGAAGCTTTCTTT. This chain links TRBV14 with TRBJ1-1, with a weak D call TRBD1 (5 bases). The CDR3 spans 14 residues. The V end was cut by 1 base, the J end by 6 bases, with 12 bases between. Germline V CDR1 and CDR2: SGHDN, FVKESK.